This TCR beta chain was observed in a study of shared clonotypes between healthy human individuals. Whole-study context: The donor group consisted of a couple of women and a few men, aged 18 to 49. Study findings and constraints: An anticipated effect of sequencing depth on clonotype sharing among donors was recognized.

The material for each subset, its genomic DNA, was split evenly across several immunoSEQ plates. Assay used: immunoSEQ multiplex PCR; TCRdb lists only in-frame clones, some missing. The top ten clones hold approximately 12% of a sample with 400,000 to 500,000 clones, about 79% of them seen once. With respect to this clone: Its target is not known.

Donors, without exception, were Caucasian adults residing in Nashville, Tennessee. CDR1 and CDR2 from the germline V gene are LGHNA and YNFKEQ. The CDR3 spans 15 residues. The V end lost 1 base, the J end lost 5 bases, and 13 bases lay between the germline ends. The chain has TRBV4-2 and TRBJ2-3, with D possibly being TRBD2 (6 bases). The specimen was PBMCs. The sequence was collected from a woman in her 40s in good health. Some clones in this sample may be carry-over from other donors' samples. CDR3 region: CASSQGFGGEDTQYF. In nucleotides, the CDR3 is TGTGCCAGCAGCCAAGGTTTTGGAGGGGAAGATACGCAGTATTTT.